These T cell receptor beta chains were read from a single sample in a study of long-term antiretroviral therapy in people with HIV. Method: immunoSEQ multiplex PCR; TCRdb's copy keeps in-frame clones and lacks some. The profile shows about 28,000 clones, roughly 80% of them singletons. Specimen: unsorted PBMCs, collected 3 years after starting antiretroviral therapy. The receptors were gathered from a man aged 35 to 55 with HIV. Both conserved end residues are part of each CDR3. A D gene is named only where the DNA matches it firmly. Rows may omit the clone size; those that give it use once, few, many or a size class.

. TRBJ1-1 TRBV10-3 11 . CATRVSFYPFF TGTGCCACAAGAGTTTCATTCTACCCTTTCTTT
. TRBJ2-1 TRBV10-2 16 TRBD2 CASSPISGGGKNEQFF TGCGCCAGCAGCCCAATTAGCGGGGGGGGAAAAAATGAGCAGTTCTTC
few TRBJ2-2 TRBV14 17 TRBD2 CASSQDSLAANTGELFF TGTGCCAGCAGCCAAGATTCCCTAGCGGCGAACACCGGGGAGCTGTTTTTT
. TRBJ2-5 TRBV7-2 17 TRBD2 CASSLARLAGGEETQYF TGTGCCAGCAGCTTAGCGCGACTAGCGGGAGGGGAAGAGACCCAGTACTTC
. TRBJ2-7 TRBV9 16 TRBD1 CASSHNRDRTSYEQYF TGTGCCAGCAGCCACAACCGGGACAGAACATCCTACGAGCAGTACTTC
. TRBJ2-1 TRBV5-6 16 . CASSSTVMSSYNEQFF TGTGCCAGCAGCTCGACAGTCATGAGCTCCTACAATGAGCAGTTCTTC
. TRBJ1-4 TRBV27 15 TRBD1 CASQEFGTGVEKLFF TGTGCCAGTCAAGAATTCGGGACAGGGGTGGAAAAACTGTTTTTT
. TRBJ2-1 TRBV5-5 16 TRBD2 CASSLDAAGVGDEQFF TGTGCCAGCAGCCTGGACGCAGCGGGAGTAGGCGATGAGCAGTTCTTC
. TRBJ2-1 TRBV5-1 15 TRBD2 CASSLLAGGHNEQFF TGCGCCAGCAGCTTGCTGGCGGGGGGCCACAATGAGCAGTTCTTC
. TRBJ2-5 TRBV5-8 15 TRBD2 CASIRLAGLQETQYF TGTGCCAGCATCCGACTAGCGGGGTTGCAAGAGACCCAGTACTTC
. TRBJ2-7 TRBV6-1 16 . CASSEIAGSSSYEQYF TGTGCCAGCAGTGAAATCGCAGGGTCCAGCTCCTACGAGCAGTACTTC